This T cell receptor beta chain was obtained from a study of T-cell memory formation after mild COVID-19. Overall study findings and caveats: In pre-infection memory, a portion of responding clones appeared, which suggested that cross-reactive memory joined.

Researchers used 5'RACE with constant-segment primers to make TCR alpha and TCR beta cDNA libraries that carry sample barcodes and UMIs. TCRdb analysed the 5' RACE reads with MiXCR anew, one entry per CDR3 protein. This sample has under 550,000 distinct CDR3 sequences, with roughly 18% found just once. This clonotype was found a few times. The antigen is not known. Sequencing used PBMCs or a T cell subset sorted from them (not recorded which). This sequence originates from an adult woman who had mild COVID-19 (a few samples of this study predate the infection). Cell type and time point are not known.

CDR3 sequence: CASSPEDGSNQPQHF. DNA of the CDR3: TGTGCCAGCTCACCAGAGGACGGTAGCAATCAGCCCCAGCATTTT. The rearrangement joins TRBV18 to TRBJ1-5, with no clear D. This CDR3 comprises 15 residues. V lost 2 bases to trimming and J lost 0 bases, with 8 bases between them. Germline V lookup: CDR1 KGHSH, CDR2 LQKENI.